This T cell receptor (beta chain) was profiled in a study of blood T cell repertoires in COVID-19. Method: immunoSEQ multiplex PCR; TCRdb's copy keeps in-frame clones and lacks some. The sample comprises roughly 77,000 clones, roughly 72% of which are singletons, and 14% to 15% rests with the top ten. CDR3 length: 14 residues. The V and J ends lost 3 bases and 6 bases respectively, with 12 bases between them. Looked up from germline, CDR1 is SEHNR and CDR2 is FQNEAQ (reference sequence). This clone was detected only once. The V call is TRBV7-9, the J call TRBJ2-1, with TRBD2 as a possible D gene (7 bases). The source material was peripheral blood. This receptor was identified in a man aged 55-75 years with COVID-19, enrolled during active disease. The CDR3 protein is CASSFGGPFNEQFF. CDR3 DNA sequence: TGTGCCAGCAGCTTCGGGGGGCCGTTCAATGAGCAGTTCTTC.